This T cell receptor (beta chain) comes out of a study of T cells in women clearing cervical HPV infection. The assay was immunoSEQ multiplex PCR, and TCRdb's table has in-frame clones only and misses some. The sample's table shows tens of thousands of clones. The sample taken for sequencing was blood buffy coat. The receptor was derived from a woman between 18 and 75 years old with a cervical HPV16 infection that either progressed to CIN3+ or cleared (not recorded which).

Partial CDR3 DNA: TGTGCCAGCTCACCATTTGACAGCCAAGAGACG. As protein: CASSPFDSQET. From start to end, the CDR3 is CASSPFDSQETQYF. The chain employs TRBV18 and TRBJ2-3, with D tentatively TRBD1 (5 bases). The read is 3 residues too short to cover the CDR3 end, so that end is filled in from the germline J gene. Germline CDR1 and CDR2: KGHSH and LQKENI. The CDR3 is made up of 14 amino acids.